The clone carrying this T cell receptor (beta chain) was counted ten times or more. Its matching antigen is unknown. Exclusion criteria comprised uncontrolled infection, other autoimmune disease, pregnancy or lactation. Diagnostic assessment was based on clinical symptoms, serum thyroxine and TRAb, thyroid ultrasound and orbital computed tomography. The source of the sample is a study of T cells in Graves' hyperthyroidism and ophthalmopathy. On the study more broadly: Once the initial diagnosis was made, peripheral blood was obtained before any treatment. Overall study results and limits: Most thyroid clonotypes that were expanded above 0.001 also turned up in blood.

It was RNA transcripts that yielded the amplified TCR beta CDR3 regions. Primed by the HTBI set, a first-round RT-PCR was run on the TCR CDR3. MiXCR, run by TCRdb on the multiplex PCR reads, gives a single entry per CDR3 protein. Here the sample spans 340,000 or so distinct CDR3 sequences, 15% to 20% being singletons. Germline V gene lookup returns CDR1 MNHNS and CDR2 SASEGT. This CDR3 comprises 14 residues. The V end was cut by 6 bases, the J end by 6 bases, with 14 bases between. The origin of this receptor is a woman aged 45-65 years with Graves' hyperthyroidism. V and J are TRBV6-1 and TRBJ2-2; tentative D call: TRBD1 (6 bases). The source material was blood. CDR3 nucleotide sequence: TGTGCCAGCAGCTCCAATGACAGGCCCGGGGAGCTGTTTTTT. It yields the protein CASSSNDRPGELFF.